The entry below gives a single T cell receptor beta chain sequence along with its context. Libraries were prepared by immunoSEQ multiplex PCR; TCRdb keeps only in-frame clonotypes and omits some of them. In the table there are around 56,000 clones, around 90% of which are singletons. The germline V gene encodes CDR1 SNHLY and CDR2 FYNNEI. The CDR3 is 12 residues long. V gave up 7 bases and J gave up 7 bases, with 13 bases separating them. This sample is drawn from a study of blood T cell repertoires in COVID-19. The genes are TRBV2 and TRBJ1-2; maybe TRBD1 (6 bases). The sample consisted of peripheral blood. The receptor's source is a woman aged 55-70 years with active or convalescent COVID-19. The CDR3 reads CASTRGGSGYTF. In DNA, the CDR3 is TGTGCCAGCACCAGGGGAGGGAGTGGCTACACCTTC.